These 24 T cell receptor beta chains were all obtained from the same sample, sequenced in a study of OX40 agonist ivuxolimab in advanced cancers. Sequencing used immunoSEQ multiplex PCR; TCRdb keeps in-frame clones, though not all of them. The table lists tens of thousands of clones, approximately 90% of them singletons. The sequenced sample was CD4+ or CD8+ T cells sorted from blood, obtained in a trial of the OX40 agonist ivuxolimab. These receptor sequences come from an adult with an advanced solid tumor such as melanoma, head and neck, liver or kidney cancer.

This sequence joins TRBV14 and TRBJ2-1, with 12 positions matching TRBD2. After removal of 1 base from V and 8 bases from J, the junction contained 6 bases not matched to a gene. The CDR3 spans 16 residues. From germline, CDR1 is SGHDN and CDR2 FVKESK. CDR3: CASSQGTSGIVDEQFF. The CDR3 coding sequence is TGTGCCAGCAGCCAAGGGACTAGCGGGATCGTCGATGAGCAGTTCTTC.

J is TRBJ1-2 and V is TRBV7-9; D not certain. CDR1 and CDR2 from the germline V gene are SEHNR and FQNEAQ (reference sequence). V dropped 6 bases and J dropped 3 bases, with 17 bases sitting between them. This CDR3 comprises 15 residues. The CDR3 DNA reads as TGTGCCAGCAGACCTCTTGGAGGAGTTGACTATGGCTACACCTTC. Its translation is CASRPLGGVDYGYTF.

The rearrangement uses TRBV20-1 and TRBJ1-5; D is unclear. The germline CDR1 and CDR2 sequences are DFQATT and SNEGSKA (reference sequence). With 6 bases removed from V and 7 bases from J, the gap between germline ends came to 10 bases. The CDR3 contains 11 residues. The CDR3: CSAGSAQPQHF. The CDR3 coding sequence is TGCAGTGCAGGCAGCGCCCAGCCCCAGCATTTT.

The chain carries TRBV6-6 and TRBJ2-1; 7 bases are a match to TRBD2. The germline gives CDR1 MNHNY, CDR2 SVGAGI (reference sequence). The CDR3 is 14 amino acids. V trimming: 0 bases; J trimming: 9 bases; junction bases outside the gene matches: 5. The CDR3 loop is CASSYSAGDPEQFF. CDR3 coding DNA: TGTGCCAGCAGTTACTCGGCGGGAGACCCTGAGCAGTTCTTC.

The gene calls are TRBV19 and TRBJ2-1, with TRBD2 as a possible D gene (5 bases). Germline values: CDR1 LNHDA, CDR2 SQIVND (reference sequence). CDR3 size: 15 residues. The V and J ends lost 4 bases and 0 bases respectively, with 10 bases between them. CDR3: CASSRRRVSYNEQFF. DNA of the CDR3: TGTGCCAGTAGTAGAAGGCGGGTCTCCTACAATGAGCAGTTCTTC.

DNA for the CDR3: TGTGCCAGCAGCCATCCGGGAGGGCCCTACGAGCAGTACTTC. It specifies CASSHPGGPYEQYF. The chain couples TRBV7-8 to TRBJ2-7, with 8 bases that match TRBD2. The CDR3 extends over 14 amino acids. After removal of 5 bases from V and 2 bases from J, the junction contained 5 bases not matched to a gene. Germline CDR1 reads SGHVS; CDR2 reads FQNEAQ.

The genes are TRBV7-6 and TRBJ2-3; no firm D call. Trimming cost V 1 base and J 2 bases, with 22 bases left between them. Germline values: CDR1 SGHVS, CDR2 FNYEAQ. CDR3 length: 19 residues. As DNA, the CDR3 is TGTGCCAGCAGCTTAGAGGTCTTAGGAGCCGCACTCTTCACAGATACGCAGTATTTT. It encodes CASSLEVLGAALFTDTQYF.

This chain uses TRBV13 with TRBJ2-2, with D unclear. The V end lost 0 bases, the J end lost 6 bases, and 14 bases lay between the germline ends. From germline, CDR1 is PRHDT and CDR2 FYEKMQ (reference sequence). The CDR3 runs 16 residues. CDR3: CASSLGQKYEAGELFF. The CDR3 coding sequence is TGTGCCAGCAGCTTAGGGCAGAAATATGAAGCCGGGGAGCTGTTTTTT. The full variable domain, completed using reference TRBV13 and TRBJ2-2, is AAGVIQSPRHLIKEKRETATLKCYPIPRHDTVYWYQQGPGQDPQFLISFYEKMQSDKGSIPDRFSAQQFSDYHSELNMSSLELGDSALYFCASSLGQKYEAGELFFGEGSRLTVL.

The chain is built from TRBV7-9 and TRBJ2-5; D assignment may be TRBD1 or TRBD2 (5 bases each). The CDR3 runs to 15 residues. Per germline, CDR1 SEHNR and CDR2 FQNEAQ (reference sequence). The V end was cut by 6 bases, the J end by 5 bases, with 19 bases between. CDR3 sequence: CASSAPGRSGETQYF. The CDR3 DNA is TGTGCCAGCAGTGCACCGGGACGCTCGGGGGAGACCCAGTACTTC.

This sequence joins TRBV5-1 and TRBJ2-1; TRBD2 might be the D (6 bases). The CDR3 has 15 residues. V lost 4 bases and J lost 0, with 11 bases in between. Germline V lookup: CDR1 SGHRS, CDR2 YFSETQ. The CDR3, as DNA: TGCGCCAGCAGCGGCGGGGAGAGCTCCTACAATGAGCAGTTCTTC. As protein: CASSGGESSYNEQFF.

The rearrangement links TRBV27 to TRBJ2-7; 7 nucleotides agree with TRBD1. V lost 2 bases and J lost 2; bases outside the gene matches: 6. This CDR3 is 15 amino acids long. Germline V gene lookup returns CDR1 MNHEY and CDR2 SMNVEV (reference sequence). The CDR3 nucleotides read TGTGCCAGCAGTTTAAGGGGGCTAGCAGCCTACGAGCAGTACTTC. Its translation: CASSLRGLAAYEQYF.

The chain uses TRBV6-6 and TRBJ1-1, with D hard to call. CDR1 and CDR2 from the germline V gene are MNHNY and SVGAGI (reference sequence). The CDR3 is 13 amino acids. The germline V and J ends were trimmed by 1 base and 5 bases, with 8 bases remaining between them. CDR3 amino acids: CASSYFLGTEAFF. The CDR3 region has the DNA TGTGCCAGCAGTTACTTTCTGGGGACTGAAGCTTTCTTT.

This chain links TRBV27 with TRBJ1-5; TRBD1 might be the D (6 bases). Germline V gene data show CDR1 as MNHEY and CDR2 as SMNVEV (reference sequence). The CDR3 length is 14 residues. The V and J ends lost 6 bases and 7 bases respectively, with 16 bases between them. The CDR3 sequence: CASSTGSRRQPQHF. CDR3 DNA: TGTGCCAGCAGCACAGGGAGTCGGAGGCAGCCCCAGCATTTT.

The chain recombines TRBV5-6 with TRBJ1-3, with D perhaps matching TRBD1 (6 bases). Germline values: CDR1 SGHDT, CDR2 YYEEEE. The CDR3 is made up of 15 amino acids. V was pared by 3 bases and J by 3 bases, with 13 bases between. CDR3 sequence: CASSSFLGGGNTIYF. The DNA for the CDR3 is TGTGCCAGCAGCTCCTTTTTAGGGGGTGGAAACACCATATATTTT.

This clone was recorded only once. The V gene is TRBV7-9, the J gene TRBJ2-5; D not certain. The J call is in doubt because the DNA end fits TRBJ2-7 better. The CDR3 is 13 residues long. Looked up from germline, CDR1 is SEHNR and CDR2 is FQNEAQ (reference sequence). This CDR3 reads CASSLWSNYEQYF. CDR3 sequence (DNA): TGTGCCAGCAGCTTATGGTCAAACTACGAGCAGTACTTC.

The chain has TRBV2 and TRBJ2-5, with unresolved D. Germline loops: CDR1 SNHLY, CDR2 FYNNEI. This CDR3 spans 13 amino acids. V was pared by 3 bases and J by 4 bases, with 9 bases between. CDR3 nucleotide sequence: TGTGCCAGCAGTGACCGCAGAGTAGAGACCCAGTACTTC. Translation gives CASSDRRVETQYF.

This sequence joins TRBV2 and TRBJ2-2; D unclear. The V gene's germline CDR1 is SNHLY and CDR2 FYNNEI. V was clipped by 8 bases and J by 4 bases, with 8 bases between them. The CDR3 extends over 12 amino acids. CDR3 nucleotide sequence: TGTGCCAGCGCCACCTTCACCGGGGAGCTGTTTTTT. Its translation: CASATFTGELFF.

The CDR3 nucleotides are TGTGCTAGTGGTTTGCCTCGACAGGGGCCCTCCTACGAGCAGTACTTC. Amino acid sequence: CASGLPRQGPSYEQYF. The chain links TRBV12-5 to TRBJ2-7; 8 bases align to TRBD1. The ends lost 2 bases at V and 0 bases at J; junction bases unmatched: 6. The CDR3 spans 16 residues. Germline CDR1 is LGHNT and CDR2 is FRNRAP.

This clone is a singleton in its sample. The V gene is TRBV4-3, the J gene TRBJ2-1; possibly TRBD1 or TRBD2 for D (6 bases each). Germline lookup yields CDR1 LGHNA and CDR2 YSLEER. There are 16 residues in the CDR3. V dropped 0 bases and J dropped 4 bases, with 13 bases sitting between them. For the CDR3, the DNA is TGCGCCAGCAGCCAAGAAGTGGGAGGACAGTACAATGAGCAGTTCTTC. Translating it yields CASSQEVGGQYNEQFF.

The chain is built from TRBV6-1 and TRBJ2-1; D is uncertain. Per the germline V gene, CDR1 is MNHNS and CDR2 is SASEGT. V was clipped by 3 bases and J by 0 bases, with 18 bases between them. CDR3 size: 18 residues. CDR3 in amino acids: CASSESPVAASSYNEQFF. CDR3 bases: TGTGCCAGCAGTGAGAGCCCTGTGGCGGCGAGCTCCTACAATGAGCAGTTCTTC.

The chain employs TRBV6-5 and TRBJ2-7; unclear D gene. CDR1 MNHEY and CDR2 SVGAGI come from the germline V gene. There are 14 residues in the CDR3. The V and J ends lost 4 bases and 4 bases respectively, with 14 bases between them. CDR3 protein: CASSLTPETYEQYF. CDR3 DNA sequence: TGTGCCAGCAGTTTGACTCCAGAAACTTACGAGCAGTACTTC.

The V and J genes are TRBV7-9 and TRBJ1-1; D is unclear. From germline, CDR1 is SEHNR and CDR2 FQNEAQ (reference sequence). The CDR3 has 16 amino acids. Trimming took 3 bases from V and 0 from J, leaving 14 bases between them. CDR3: CASSFPSGSLNTEAFF. The CDR3 bases are TGTGCCAGCAGCTTCCCCAGTGGTTCGTTGAACACTGAAGCTTTCTTT.

The chain combines TRBV7-6 with TRBJ2-1; D not certain. With 0 bases removed from V and 0 bases from J, the gap between germline ends came to 0 bases. The CDR3 contains 13 residues. CDR1 is SGHVS and CDR2 is FNYEAQ in the germline V gene. CDR3 sequence reads: CASSLASYNEQFF. The CDR3 nucleotides read TGTGCCAGCAGCTTAGCCTCCTACAATGAGCAGTTCTTC.

The J gene is TRBJ2-5, the V gene TRBV14; 8 nucleotides agree with TRBD2. Per the germline V gene, CDR1 is SGHDN and CDR2 is FVKESK. The V segment lost 1 base and the J segment 3 bases; nucleotides outside the gene matches: 13. The CDR3 runs 18 residues. The CDR3 coding sequence is TGTGCCAGCAGCCAAGTTTCGGGGGGGGCGCGTTTCGAAGAGACCCAGTACTTC. Translated, it gives CASSQVSGGARFEETQYF.